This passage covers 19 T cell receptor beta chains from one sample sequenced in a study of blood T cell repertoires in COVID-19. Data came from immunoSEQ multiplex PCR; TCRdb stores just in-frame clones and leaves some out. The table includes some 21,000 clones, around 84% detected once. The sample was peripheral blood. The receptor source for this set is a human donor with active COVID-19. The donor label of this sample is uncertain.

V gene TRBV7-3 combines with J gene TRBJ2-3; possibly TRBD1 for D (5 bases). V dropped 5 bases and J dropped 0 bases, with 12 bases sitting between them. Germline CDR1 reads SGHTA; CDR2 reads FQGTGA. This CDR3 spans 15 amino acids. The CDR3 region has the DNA TGTGCCAGCAGCCCGACAGTGACTAGCACAGATACGCAGTATTTT. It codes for CASSPTVTSTDTQYF.

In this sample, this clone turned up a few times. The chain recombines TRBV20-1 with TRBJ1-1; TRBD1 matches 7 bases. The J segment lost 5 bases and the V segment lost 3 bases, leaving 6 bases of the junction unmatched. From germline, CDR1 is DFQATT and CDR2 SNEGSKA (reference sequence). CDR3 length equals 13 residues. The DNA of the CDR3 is TGCAGTGCTAGTCAGGCAGGGGGAACTGAAGCTTTCTTT. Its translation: CSASQAGGTEAFF.

Written as DNA, the CDR3 is TGTGCCAGCAGCCACGGTTTCACTGAAGCTTTCTTT. This translates into CASSHGFTEAFF. The gene calls are TRBV3-1 (or the pseudogene TRBV3-2) and TRBJ1-1, with no clear D. From germline, CDR1 is LGHDT and CDR2 YNNKEL (reference sequence). V lost 3 bases and J 4 bases, leaving 6 bases between the germline ends. The CDR3 consists of 12 residues.

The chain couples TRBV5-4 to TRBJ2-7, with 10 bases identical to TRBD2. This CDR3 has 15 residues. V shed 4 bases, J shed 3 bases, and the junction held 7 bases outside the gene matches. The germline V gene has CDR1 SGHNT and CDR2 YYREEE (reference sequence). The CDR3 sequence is CASSPITSGIYEQYF. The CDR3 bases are TGTGCCAGCAGCCCAATAACTAGCGGGATCTACGAGCAGTACTTC. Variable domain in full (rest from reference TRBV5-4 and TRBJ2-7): ETGVTQSPTHLIKTRGQQVTLRCSSQSGHNTVSWYQQALGQGPQFIFQYYREEENGRGNFPPRFSGLQFPNYSSELNVNALELDDSALYLCASSPITSGIYEQYFGPGTRLTVT.

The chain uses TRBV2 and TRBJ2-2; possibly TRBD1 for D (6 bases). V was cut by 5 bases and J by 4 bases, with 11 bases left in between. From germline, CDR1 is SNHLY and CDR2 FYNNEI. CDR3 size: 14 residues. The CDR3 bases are TGTGCCAGCAGTATTGTAGGGGGCACCGGGGAGCTGTTTTTT. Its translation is CASSIVGGTGELFF.

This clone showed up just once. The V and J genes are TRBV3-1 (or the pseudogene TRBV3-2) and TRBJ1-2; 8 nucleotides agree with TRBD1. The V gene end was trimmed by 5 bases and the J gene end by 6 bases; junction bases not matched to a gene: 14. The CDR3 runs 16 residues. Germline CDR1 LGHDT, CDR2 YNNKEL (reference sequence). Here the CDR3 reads CASSDKDRGGYNGYTF. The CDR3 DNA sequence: TGTGCCAGCAGCGACAAAGACAGGGGAGGTTACAATGGCTACACCTTC.

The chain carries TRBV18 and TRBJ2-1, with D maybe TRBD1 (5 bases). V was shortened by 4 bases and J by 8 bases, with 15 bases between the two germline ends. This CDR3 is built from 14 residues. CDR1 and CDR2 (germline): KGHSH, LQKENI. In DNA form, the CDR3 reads TGTGCCAGCTCACGGGGTAGCCAAGGGGATGAGCAGTTCTTC. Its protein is CASSRGSQGDEQFF.

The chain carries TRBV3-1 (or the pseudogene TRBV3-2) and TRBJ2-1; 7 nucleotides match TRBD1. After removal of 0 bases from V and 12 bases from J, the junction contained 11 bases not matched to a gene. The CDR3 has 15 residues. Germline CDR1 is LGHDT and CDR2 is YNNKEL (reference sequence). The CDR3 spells CASSQERGQSGGQFF. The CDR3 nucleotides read TGTGCCAGCAGCCAAGAAAGGGGACAGTCGGGTGGGCAGTTCTTC.

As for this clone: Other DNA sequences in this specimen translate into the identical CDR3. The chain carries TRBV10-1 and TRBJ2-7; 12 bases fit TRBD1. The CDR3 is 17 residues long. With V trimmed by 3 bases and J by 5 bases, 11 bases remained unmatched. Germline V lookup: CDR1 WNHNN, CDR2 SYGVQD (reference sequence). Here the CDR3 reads CASSEITGTGGFNEQYF. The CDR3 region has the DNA TGCGCCAGCAGTGAAATTACCGGGACAGGGGGCTTCAACGAGCAGTACTTC.

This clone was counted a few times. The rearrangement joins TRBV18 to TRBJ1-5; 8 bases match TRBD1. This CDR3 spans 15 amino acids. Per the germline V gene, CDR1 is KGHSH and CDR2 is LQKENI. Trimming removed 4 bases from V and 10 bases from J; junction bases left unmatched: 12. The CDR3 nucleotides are TGTGCCAGCTCACTCCCAGGACAGGGTCCTCTACCCCAGCATTTT. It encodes CASSLPGQGPLPQHF. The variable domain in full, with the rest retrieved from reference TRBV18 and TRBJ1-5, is NAGVMQNPRHLVRRRGQEARLRCSPMKGHSHVYWYRQLPEEGLKFMVYLQKENIIDESGMPKERFSAEFPKEGPSILRIQQVVRGDSAAYFCASSLPGQGPLPQHFGDGTRLSIL.

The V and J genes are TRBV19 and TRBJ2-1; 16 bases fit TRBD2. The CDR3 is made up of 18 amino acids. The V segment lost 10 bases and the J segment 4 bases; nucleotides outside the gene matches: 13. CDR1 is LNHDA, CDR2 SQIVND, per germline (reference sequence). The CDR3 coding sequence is TGTGCCAACCCGGTCGCGGGACTAGCGGGAGGGGTTTACAATGAGCAGTTCTTC. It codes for CANPVAGLAGGVYNEQFF. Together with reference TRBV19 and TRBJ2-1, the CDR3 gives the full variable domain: DGGITQSPKYLFRKEGQNVTLSCEQNLNHDAMYWYRQDPGQGLRLIYYSQIVNDFQKGDIAEGYSVSREKKESFPLTVTSAQKNPTAFYLCANPVAGLAGGVYNEQFFGPGTRLTVL.

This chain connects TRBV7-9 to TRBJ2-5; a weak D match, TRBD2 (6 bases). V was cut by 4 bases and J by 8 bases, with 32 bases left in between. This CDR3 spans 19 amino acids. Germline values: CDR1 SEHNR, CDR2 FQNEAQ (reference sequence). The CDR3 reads CASSWTGEILAGRGSTQYF. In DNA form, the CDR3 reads TGTGCCAGCAGCTGGACTGGCGAAATTCTTGCGGGACGGGGGAGTACCCAGTACTTC.

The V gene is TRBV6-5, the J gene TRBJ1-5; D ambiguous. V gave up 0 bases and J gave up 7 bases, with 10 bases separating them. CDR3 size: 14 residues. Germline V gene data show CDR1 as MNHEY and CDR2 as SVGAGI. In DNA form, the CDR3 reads TGTGCCAGCAGTTACTCGAGGCTGATACAGCCCCAGCATTTT. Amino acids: CASSYSRLIQPQHF.

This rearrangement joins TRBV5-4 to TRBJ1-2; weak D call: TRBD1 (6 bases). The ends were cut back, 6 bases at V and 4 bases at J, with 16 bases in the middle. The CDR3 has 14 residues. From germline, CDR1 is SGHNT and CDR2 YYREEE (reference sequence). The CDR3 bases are TGTGCCAGCACCAACATACAGGGCGGCTATGGCTACACCTTC. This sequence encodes CASTNIQGGYGYTF.

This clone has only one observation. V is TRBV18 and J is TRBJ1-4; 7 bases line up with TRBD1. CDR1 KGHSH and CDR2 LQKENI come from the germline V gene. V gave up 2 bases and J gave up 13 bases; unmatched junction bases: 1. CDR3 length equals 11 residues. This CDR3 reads CASSPDRALFF. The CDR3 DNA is TGTGCCAGCTCACCAGACAGGGCACTGTTTTTT.

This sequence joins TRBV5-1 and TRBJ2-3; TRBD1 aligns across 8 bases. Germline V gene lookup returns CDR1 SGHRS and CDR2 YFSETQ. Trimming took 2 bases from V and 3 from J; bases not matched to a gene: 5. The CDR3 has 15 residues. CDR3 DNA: TGCGCCAGCAGCTTCCAGGGGGCCAGAACAGATACGCAGTATTTT. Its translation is CASSFQGARTDTQYF.

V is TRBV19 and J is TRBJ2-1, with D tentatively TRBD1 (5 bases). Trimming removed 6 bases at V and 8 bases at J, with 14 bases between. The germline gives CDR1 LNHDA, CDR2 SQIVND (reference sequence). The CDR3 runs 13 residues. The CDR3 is CASSWGRADEQFF. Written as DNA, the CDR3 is TGTGCCAGTAGCTGGGGCAGGGCCGATGAGCAGTTCTTC.

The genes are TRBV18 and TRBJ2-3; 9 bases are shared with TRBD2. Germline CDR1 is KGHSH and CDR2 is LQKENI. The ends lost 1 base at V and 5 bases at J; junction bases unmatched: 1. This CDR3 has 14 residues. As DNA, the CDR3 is TGTGCCAGCTCACCACGACTAGCGGAAGATACGCAGTATTTT. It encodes CASSPRLAEDTQYF.

CDR3 protein: CASSLTGGAPNEKLFF. The CDR3, as DNA: TGTGCCAGCAGCCTGACAGGGGGGGCCCCTAATGAAAAACTGTTTTTT. The chain combines TRBV11-2 with TRBJ1-4, with TRBD1 identical over 9 bases. This CDR3 has 16 amino acids. Germline loops: CDR1 SGHAT, CDR2 FQNNGV. J was trimmed by 3 bases and V by 5 bases; bases with no gene match: 7.